One sample yielded the 27 T cell receptor beta chains listed below, sequenced in a study of blood T cells in healthy people across ages. A second 7 to 11 cycle PCR used barcoded and J-beta primers. TCRdb processed the 5' RACE reads anew with MiXCR; each CDR3 protein has one entry. The sample carries over a million distinct CDR3 sequences, under 55% recorded once. The sample was blood. Receptors originate from a woman aged 55 to 70 in good health.

The rearrangement links TRBV20-1 to TRBJ1-5; D ambiguous. Trimming took off 7 bases at V and 4 bases at J, with 11 bases between the two ends. CDR3 length: 12 amino acids. Germline CDR1 reads DFQATT; CDR2 reads SNEGSKA (reference sequence). The CDR3 DNA reads as TGCAGTGTCAACCGGGAGAATCAGCCCCAGCATTTT. Translating gives CSVNRENQPQHF.

This CDR3 reads CSAISPRSYNEQFF. The CDR3, as DNA: TGCAGTGCTATAAGTCCTCGCTCCTACAATGAGCAGTTCTTC. The genes are TRBV20-1 and TRBJ2-1, with no clear D. Trimming took 4 bases from V and 0 from J, leaving 10 bases between them. Germline V gene sequence: CDR1 DFQATT, CDR2 SNEGSKA (reference sequence). The CDR3 totals 14 residues.

The chain recombines TRBV7-8 with TRBJ2-1; D is ambiguous. CDR3 length: 15 amino acids. Per germline, CDR1 SGHVS and CDR2 FQNEAQ. Between the trimmed V and J ends, which lost 2 bases and 9 bases, there was a span of 17 bases. DNA for the CDR3: TGTGCCAGCAGCTTACCTAGATTCCCCCGTGTTGAGCAGTTCTTC. This gives the protein CASSLPRFPRVEQFF.

J is TRBJ2-5 and V is TRBV28; 7 bases line up with TRBD1. Germline CDR1 MDHEN, CDR2 SYDVKM. J lost 5 bases, V lost 2 bases, and 5 bases had no gene match. This CDR3 has 14 residues. The CDR3 nucleotides are TGTGCCAGCAGTTTACCCGACAGGGTTGAGACCCAGTACTTC. This codes for CASSLPDRVETQYF. Filled out from reference TRBV28 and TRBJ2-5, the complete variable domain reads DVKVTQSSRYLVKRTGEKVFLECVQDMDHENMFWYRQDPGLGLRLIYFSYDVKMKEKGDIPEGYSVSREKKERFSLILESASTNQTSMYLCASSLPDRVETQYFGPGTRLLVL.

In the case of this clonotype: Given a much more abundant clone one base away, this may be a read error. The chain employs TRBV30 and TRBJ2-5; D gene ambiguous. Germline lookup yields CDR1 GTSNPN and CDR2 SVGIG (reference sequence). The CDR3 is 10 residues long. This CDR3 is CAWAQGTQYF. The CDR3 bases are TGTGCCTGGGCTCAAGGGACCCAGTACTTC.

At least ten counts were recorded for this clonotype. The chain carries TRBV5-6 and TRBJ2-7, with D hard to call. V gave up 0 bases and J gave up 3 bases, with 7 bases separating them. This CDR3 comprises 13 residues. CDR1 and CDR2 from the germline V gene are SGHDT and YYEEEE. CDR3 residues: CASSLEGYYEQYF. CDR3 bases: TGTGCCAGCAGCTTGGAGGGATACTACGAGCAGTACTTC.

The sample holds a few counts of this clonotype. The chain has TRBV29-1 and TRBJ1-4; tentative D call: TRBD1 (5 bases). Trimming removed 6 bases from V and 14 bases from J, with 16 bases in between. The CDR3 runs 11 residues. CDR1 is SQVTM, CDR2 ANQGSEA, per germline. The CDR3 region is CSVGTETKLFF. The DNA of the CDR3 is TGCAGCGTGGGGACGGAAACGAAGCTGTTTTTT.

On this clonotype: This sequence may be a read error, since a much larger clone differs from it by one base. This rearrangement joins TRBV27 to TRBJ2-1; 7 nucleotides line up with TRBD2. Germline V lookup: CDR1 MNHEY, CDR2 SMNVEV (reference sequence). With V trimmed by 9 bases and J by 10 bases, 15 bases remained unmatched. This CDR3 region has 14 residues. The CDR3 DNA follows: TGTGCCAGTAGCCTCGCGGGAGCCTTCTACGAGCAGTTCTTC. It codes for CASSLAGAFYEQFF.

Here the CDR3 DNA reads TGTGCCAGTGGAGTGTCCGGGGCTGGCACAGATACGCAGTATTTT. It translates to CASGVSGAGTDTQYF. The rearrangement joins TRBV30 to TRBJ2-3; D possibly matches TRBD1 or TRBD2 (5 bases each). Trimming shortened V by 8 bases and J by 1 base, and 19 bases separated the two germline ends. CDR3 length: 15 amino acids. The germline CDR1 and CDR2 sequences are GTSNPN and SVGIG (reference sequence).

V and J are TRBV20-1 and TRBJ2-6; the D gene is possibly TRBD2 (5 bases). This CDR3 contains 14 residues. Looked up from germline, CDR1 is DFQATT and CDR2 is SNEGSKA (reference sequence). Trimming took off 2 bases at V and 4 bases at J, with 9 bases between the two ends. The chain's CDR3 is CSARPGTGANVLTF. CDR3 bases: TGCAGTGCTAGACCGGGAACCGGGGCCAACGTCCTGACTTTC.

This clonotype was observed a few times. The gene calls are TRBV4-1 and TRBJ2-3; TRBD2 agrees at 10 bases. V was clipped by 3 bases and J by 2 bases; unmatched bases: 5. This CDR3 is built from 16 residues. Germline V gene sequence: CDR1 MGHRA, CDR2 YSYEKL. The CDR3 spells CASSHASGGYTDTQYF. The CDR3 DNA reads as TGCGCCAGCAGCCACGCTAGCGGGGGTTACACAGATACGCAGTATTTT.

This chain joins TRBV18 and TRBJ2-5; the D gene is possibly TRBD1 (6 bases). Trimming stripped 3 bases from V and 5 bases from J, with 25 bases between. CDR3 length: 18 amino acids. Per germline, CDR1 KGHSH and CDR2 LQKENI. The CDR3 region is CASSPTGMGALRRETQYF. DNA of the CDR3: TGTGCCAGCTCACCCACGGGGATGGGGGCCCTCAGACGGGAGACCCAGTACTTC.

This clonotype was detected a few times. The rearrangement links TRBV29-1 to TRBJ2-5; 9 bases are a match to TRBD1. The CDR3 runs to 14 residues. The V gene's germline CDR1 is SQVTM and CDR2 ANQGSEA. The V gene end was trimmed by 5 bases and the J gene end by 0 bases; junction bases not matched to a gene: 4. Here the CDR3 reads CSVPGTGYQETQYF. The CDR3 nucleotides are TGCAGCGTTCCCGGGACAGGGTACCAAGAGACCCAGTACTTC.

The chain uses TRBV6-5 and TRBJ2-5; 8 bases match TRBD2. Germline CDR1 reads MNHEY; CDR2 reads SVGAGI. The J segment lost 5 bases and the V segment lost 4 bases, leaving 3 bases of the junction unmatched. The CDR3 spans 13 residues. The DNA of the CDR3 is TGTGCCAGCAGTTTCGGGACTAGGGAGACCCAGTACTTC. It encodes CASSFGTRETQYF.

This chain's CDR3 is CASSVEGHMNTEAFF. The CDR3 region has the DNA TGCGCCAGCAGCGTGGAGGGACACATGAACACTGAAGCTTTCTTT. V gene TRBV5-1 combines with J gene TRBJ1-1, with D possibly being TRBD1 (6 bases). Germline V lookup: CDR1 SGHRS, CDR2 YFSETQ. This CDR3 comprises 15 residues. The V end lost 4 bases, the J end lost 0 bases, and 13 bases lay between the germline ends. Full variable domain (remainder filled in from reference TRBV5-1 and TRBJ1-1): KAGVTQTPRYLIKTRGQQVTLSCSPISGHRSVSWYQQTPGQGLQFLFEYFSETQRNKGNFPGRFSGRQFSNSRSEMNVSTLELGDSALYLCASSVEGHMNTEAFFGQGTRLTVV.

This clonotype was picked up a small number of times. The CDR3 DNA reads as TGTGCCAGCAGCCCTACTAGCGGGGCCTACTACGAGCAGTACTTC. Its translation is CASSPTSGAYYEQYF. This chain uses TRBV7-9 with TRBJ2-7; 10 nucleotides align to TRBD2. Trimming took 5 bases from V and 3 from J; bases not matched to a gene: 7. The CDR3 spans 15 residues. Germline CDR1 reads SEHNR; CDR2 reads FQNEAQ (reference sequence).

This sequence joins TRBV6-1 and TRBJ2-1; 9 nucleotides agree with TRBD2. Germline CDR1 MNHNS, CDR2 SASEGT. The length of the CDR3 is 16 residues. V lost 6 bases and J lost 7; bases outside the gene matches: 13. Here the CDR3 reads CASRKGVGLASNEQFF. In DNA, the CDR3 is TGTGCCAGCAGGAAGGGGGTTGGACTAGCGAGTAATGAGCAGTTCTTC.

This clonotype occurred a few times. The V call is TRBV6-6, the J call TRBJ1-5; the D is unclear. V was pared by 6 bases and J by 4 bases, with 16 bases between. The CDR3 is 15 amino acids. Germline V gene sequence: CDR1 MNHNY, CDR2 SVGAGI (reference sequence). The CDR3 nucleotides are TGTGCCAGCAGCCCTGCCTGGATGGGGAATCAGCCCCAGCATTTT. It specifies CASSPAWMGNQPQHF.

CDR3 sequence (DNA): TGCAGTGCTGCTAGACAGGGAACCGTGCAGTACTTC. Translated, it gives CSAARQGTVQYF. The rearrangement joins TRBV20-1 to TRBJ2-5, with 7 bases identical to TRBD1. The trim removed 5 bases at V and 11 bases at J, leaving 11 bases unmatched. The CDR3 sequence is 12 residues long. The germline V gene has CDR1 DFQATT and CDR2 SNEGSKA (reference sequence).

This clonotype was found a few times. The chain carries TRBV27 and TRBJ2-4; 7 bases agree with TRBD1. The J call is uncertain, as TRBJ2-7 better fits the DNA end. The CDR3 totals 16 residues. Germline loops: CDR1 MNHEY, CDR2 SMNVEV (reference sequence). The CDR3 nucleotides read TGTGCCAGCAGTTTGGGGTCCTTGACAGGGTTTTACGAGCAGTACTTC. This translates into CASSLGSLTGFYEQYF.

V gene TRBV30 combines with J gene TRBJ1-6; possibly TRBD1 for D (5 bases). V was clipped by 2 bases and J by 6 bases, with 14 bases between them. The CDR3 sequence is 15 residues long. Germline CDR1 reads GTSNPN; CDR2 reads SVGIG (reference sequence). The chain's CDR3 is CAWSWAGKGNSPLHF. CDR3 nucleotide sequence: TGTGCCTGGAGTTGGGCAGGGAAGGGTAATTCACCCCTCCACTTT.

The CDR3 loop is CSAPLGRDTDTQYF. CDR3 DNA: TGCAGCGCCCCCCTAGGGAGAGACACAGATACGCAGTATTTT. V is TRBV29-1 and J is TRBJ2-3; maybe TRBD2 (5 bases). Per the germline V gene, CDR1 is SQVTM and CDR2 is ANQGSEA. This CDR3 has 14 amino acids. Trimming removed 7 bases from V and 2 bases from J, with 16 bases in between.

The chain is built from TRBV6-2 or TRBV6-3 and TRBJ2-6; D remains ambiguous. Trimming removed 3 bases at V and 0 bases at J, with 6 bases between. Germline V gene data show CDR1 as MNHEY and CDR2 as SVGEGT. This CDR3 contains 15 residues. This chain's CDR3 is CASSYRVSGANVLTF. DNA for the CDR3: TGTGCCAGCAGTTATCGGGTCTCTGGGGCCAACGTCCTGACTTTC.

The chain couples TRBV7-6 to TRBJ2-7; weak D call: TRBD2 (6 bases). V lost 6 bases and J 7 bases, leaving 25 bases between the germline ends. Germline V gives CDR1 SGHVS, CDR2 FNYEAQ. The length of the CDR3 is 16 residues. CDR3 protein: CASSPLGMGYRGEQYF. The CDR3 region has the DNA TGTGCCAGCAGTCCTCTAGGGATGGGGTACCGGGGGGAGCAGTACTTC. The full variable domain, with the rest looked up from reference TRBV7-6 and TRBJ2-7, is GAGVSQSPRYKVTKRGQDVALRCDPISGHVSLYWYRQALGQGPEFLTYFNYEAQQDKSGLPNDRFSAERPEGSISTLTIQRTEQRDSAMYRCASSPLGMGYRGEQYFGPGTRLTVT.

V usage is TRBV14 and J usage is TRBJ2-7, with 11 bases matching TRBD2. Per the germline V gene, CDR1 is SGHDN and CDR2 is FVKESK. Losses at the gene ends were 3 bases for V and 7 bases for J; bases not matched to a gene: 8. The length of the CDR3 is 15 residues. The CDR3 coding sequence is TGTGCCAGCAGCCAGAGGCTAGCGGGGGGCAATGAGCAGTACTTC. It translates to CASSQRLAGGNEQYF.

The chain uses TRBV20-1 and TRBJ2-5; TRBD2 matches at 12 bases. Germline V gives CDR1 DFQATT, CDR2 SNEGSKA (reference sequence). The V segment lost 2 bases and the J segment 11 bases; nucleotides outside the gene matches: 15. The CDR3 contains 16 residues. This CDR3 reads CSARPKTSGRYNEQYF. The DNA for the CDR3 is TGCAGTGCTAGACCCAAAACTAGCGGGAGGTACAATGAGCAGTACTTC.

In DNA form, the CDR3 reads TGTGCCAGCAGCCGCGCCACTAGCGGGAGAAACAATGAGCAGTTCTTC. Translating it yields CASSRATSGRNNEQFF. This chain connects TRBV6-2 or TRBV6-3 to TRBJ2-1, with 11 bases identical to TRBD2. The CDR3 runs 16 residues. CDR1 is MNHEY and CDR2 is SVGEGT in the germline V gene. V gave up 6 bases and J gave up 5 bases; unmatched junction bases: 9.